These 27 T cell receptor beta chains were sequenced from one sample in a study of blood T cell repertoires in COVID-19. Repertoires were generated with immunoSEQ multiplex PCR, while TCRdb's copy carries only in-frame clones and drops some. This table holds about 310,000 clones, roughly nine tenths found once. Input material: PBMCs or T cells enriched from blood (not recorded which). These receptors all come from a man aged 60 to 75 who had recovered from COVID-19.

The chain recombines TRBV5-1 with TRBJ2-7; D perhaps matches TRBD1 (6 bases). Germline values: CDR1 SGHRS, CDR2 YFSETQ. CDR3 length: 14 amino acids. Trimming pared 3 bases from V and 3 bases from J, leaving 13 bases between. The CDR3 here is CASSWAQGNYEQYF. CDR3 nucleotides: TGCGCCAGCAGCTGGGCCCAGGGGAACTACGAGCAGTACTTC.

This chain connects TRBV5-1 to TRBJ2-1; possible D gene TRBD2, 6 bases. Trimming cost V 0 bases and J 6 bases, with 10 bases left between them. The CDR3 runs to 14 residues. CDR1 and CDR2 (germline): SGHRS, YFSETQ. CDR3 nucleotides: TGCGCCAGCAGCTTGGAAGGGACTGTCAATGAGCAGTTCTTC. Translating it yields CASSLEGTVNEQFF.

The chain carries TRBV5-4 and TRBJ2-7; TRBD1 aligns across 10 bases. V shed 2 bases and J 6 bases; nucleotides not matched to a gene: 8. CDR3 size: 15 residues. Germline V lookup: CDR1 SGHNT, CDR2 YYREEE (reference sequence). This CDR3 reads CASSFDRGPRSEQYF. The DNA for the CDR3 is TGTGCCAGCAGCTTTGACAGGGGGCCCCGCTCCGAGCAGTACTTC.

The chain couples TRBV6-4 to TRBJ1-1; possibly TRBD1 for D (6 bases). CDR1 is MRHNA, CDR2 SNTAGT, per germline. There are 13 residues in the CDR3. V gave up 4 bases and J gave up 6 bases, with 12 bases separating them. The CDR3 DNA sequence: TGTGCCAGCAGTGCCAGGGGTGATGCTGAAGCTTTCTTT. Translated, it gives CASSARGDAEAFF.

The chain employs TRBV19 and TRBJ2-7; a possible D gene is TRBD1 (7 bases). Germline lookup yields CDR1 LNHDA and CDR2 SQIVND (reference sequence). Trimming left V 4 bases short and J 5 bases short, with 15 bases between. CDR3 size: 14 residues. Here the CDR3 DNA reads TGTGCCAGTAGTAACAGACAGGGAGGCGACGAGCAGTACTTC. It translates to CASSNRQGGDEQYF.

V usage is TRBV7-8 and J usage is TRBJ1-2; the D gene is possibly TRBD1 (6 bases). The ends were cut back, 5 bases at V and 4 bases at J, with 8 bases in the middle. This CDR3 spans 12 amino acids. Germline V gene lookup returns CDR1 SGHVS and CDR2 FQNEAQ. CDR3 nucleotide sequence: TGTGCCAGCAGCCAGACAGGCTATGGCTACACCTTC. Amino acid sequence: CASSQTGYGYTF.

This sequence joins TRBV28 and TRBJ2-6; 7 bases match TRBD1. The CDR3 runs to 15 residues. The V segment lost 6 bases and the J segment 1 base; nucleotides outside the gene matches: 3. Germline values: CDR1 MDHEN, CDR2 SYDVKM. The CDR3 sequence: CASSQQGSGANVLTF. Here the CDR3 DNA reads TGTGCCAGCAGCCAACAGGGGTCTGGGGCCAACGTCCTGACTTTC.

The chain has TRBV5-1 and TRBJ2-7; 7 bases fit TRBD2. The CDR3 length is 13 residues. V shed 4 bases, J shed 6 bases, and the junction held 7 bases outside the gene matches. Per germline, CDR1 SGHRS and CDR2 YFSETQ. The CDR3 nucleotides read TGCGCCAGCAGCCAGGAGACTAGCCGCGAGCAGTACTTC. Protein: CASSQETSREQYF.

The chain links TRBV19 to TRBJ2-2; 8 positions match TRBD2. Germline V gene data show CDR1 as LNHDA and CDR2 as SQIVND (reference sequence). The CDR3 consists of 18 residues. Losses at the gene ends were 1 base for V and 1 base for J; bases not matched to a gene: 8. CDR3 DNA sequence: TGTGCCAGTAGTATAGCCGACATAGCGGGAAGGAACACCGGGGAGCTGTTTTTT. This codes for CASSIADIAGRNTGELFF. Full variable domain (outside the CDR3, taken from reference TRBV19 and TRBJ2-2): DGGITQSPKYLFRKEGQNVTLSCEQNLNHDAMYWYRQDPGQGLRLIYYSQIVNDFQKGDIAEGYSVSREKKESFPLTVTSAQKNPTAFYLCASSIADIAGRNTGELFFGEGSRLTVL.

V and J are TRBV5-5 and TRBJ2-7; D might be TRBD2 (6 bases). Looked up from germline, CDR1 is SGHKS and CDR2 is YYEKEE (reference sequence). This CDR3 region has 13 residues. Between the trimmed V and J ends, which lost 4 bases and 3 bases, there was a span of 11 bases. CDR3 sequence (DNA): TGTGCCAGCAGCGACGGGACTGTCTACGAGCAGTACTTC. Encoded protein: CASSDGTVYEQYF.

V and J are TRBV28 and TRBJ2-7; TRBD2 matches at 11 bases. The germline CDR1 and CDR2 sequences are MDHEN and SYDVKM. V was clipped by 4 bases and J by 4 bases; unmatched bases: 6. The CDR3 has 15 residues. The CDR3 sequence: CASSYLAGGVYEQYF. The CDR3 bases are TGTGCCAGCAGTTATTTAGCGGGAGGGGTGTACGAGCAGTACTTC.

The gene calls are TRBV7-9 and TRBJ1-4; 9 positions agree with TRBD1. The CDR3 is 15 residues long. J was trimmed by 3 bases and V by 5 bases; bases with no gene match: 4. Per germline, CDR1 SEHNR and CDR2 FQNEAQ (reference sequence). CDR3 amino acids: CASSPGQGPNEKLFF. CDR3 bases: TGTGCCAGCAGCCCGGGACAGGGTCCTAATGAAAAACTGTTTTTT.

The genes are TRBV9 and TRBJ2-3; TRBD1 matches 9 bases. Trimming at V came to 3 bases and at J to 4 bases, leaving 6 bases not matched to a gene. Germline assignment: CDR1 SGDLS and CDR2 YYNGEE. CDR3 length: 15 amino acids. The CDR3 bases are TGTGCCAGCAGCGCCCGGACAGGGGCCGCAGATACGCAGTATTTT. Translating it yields CASSARTGAADTQYF. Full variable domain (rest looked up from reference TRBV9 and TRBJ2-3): DSGVTQTPKHLITATGQRVTLRCSPRSGDLSVYWYQQSLDQGLQFLIQYYNGEERAKGNILERFSAQQFPDLHSELNLSSLELGDSALYFCASSARTGAADTQYFGPGTRLTVL.

The CDR3 DNA reads as TGTGCCAGCAGCCCCCAGGGAGCGCGGGGGACGACAGATACGCAGTATTTT. As protein: CASSPQGARGTTDTQYF. V gene TRBV4-2 combines with J gene TRBJ2-3, with 7 bases aligning to TRBD2. Germline CDR1 is LGHNA and CDR2 is YNFKEQ. Germline trimming cut 4 bases from V and 3 bases from J; bases unmatched to any gene: 13. The CDR3 is made up of 17 amino acids.

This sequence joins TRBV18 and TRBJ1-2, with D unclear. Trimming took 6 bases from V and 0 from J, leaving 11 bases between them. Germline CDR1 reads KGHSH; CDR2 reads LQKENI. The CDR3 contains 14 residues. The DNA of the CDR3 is TGTGCCAGCTCCCTGGCTCAAGCTAACTATGGCTACACCTTC. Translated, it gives CASSLAQANYGYTF.

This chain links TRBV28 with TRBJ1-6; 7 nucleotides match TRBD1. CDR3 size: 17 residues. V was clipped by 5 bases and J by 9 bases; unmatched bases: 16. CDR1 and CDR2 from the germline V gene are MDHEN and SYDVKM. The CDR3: CASSPFTGTPGGSPLHF. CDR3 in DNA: TGTGCCAGCAGTCCGTTCACCGGGACGCCAGGGGGTTCACCCCTCCACTTT. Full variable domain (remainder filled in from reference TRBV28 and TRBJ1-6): DVKVTQSSRYLVKRTGEKVFLECVQDMDHENMFWYRQDPGLGLRLIYFSYDVKMKEKGDIPEGYSVSREKKERFSLILESASTNQTSMYLCASSPFTGTPGGSPLHFGNGTRLTVT.

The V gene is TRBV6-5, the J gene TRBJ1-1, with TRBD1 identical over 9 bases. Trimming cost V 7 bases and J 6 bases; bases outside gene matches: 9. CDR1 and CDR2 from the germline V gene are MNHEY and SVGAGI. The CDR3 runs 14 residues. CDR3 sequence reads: CASTYGDRDPEAFF. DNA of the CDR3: TGTGCCAGCACCTACGGGGACAGGGATCCTGAAGCTTTCTTT.

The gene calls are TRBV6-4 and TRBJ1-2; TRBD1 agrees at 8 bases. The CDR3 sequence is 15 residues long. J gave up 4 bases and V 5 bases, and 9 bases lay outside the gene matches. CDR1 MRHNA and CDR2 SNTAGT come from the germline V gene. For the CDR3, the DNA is TGTGCCAGCAGTCCCGAATTGACAGGGGCCTATGGCTACACCTTC. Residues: CASSPELTGAYGYTF.

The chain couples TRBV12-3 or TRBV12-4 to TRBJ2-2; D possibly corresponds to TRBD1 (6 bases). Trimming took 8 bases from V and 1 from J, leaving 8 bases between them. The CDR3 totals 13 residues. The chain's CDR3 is CASGTRNTGELFF. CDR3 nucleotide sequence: TGTGCCAGCGGGACACGGAACACCGGGGAGCTGTTTTTT.

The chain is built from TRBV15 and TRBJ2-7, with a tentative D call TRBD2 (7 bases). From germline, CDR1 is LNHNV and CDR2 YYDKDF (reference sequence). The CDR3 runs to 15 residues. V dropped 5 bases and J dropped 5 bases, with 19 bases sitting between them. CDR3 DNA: TGTGCCACCAGCGGATTAAGGGGGGGGCTTGACGAGCAGTACTTC. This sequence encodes CATSGLRGGLDEQYF.

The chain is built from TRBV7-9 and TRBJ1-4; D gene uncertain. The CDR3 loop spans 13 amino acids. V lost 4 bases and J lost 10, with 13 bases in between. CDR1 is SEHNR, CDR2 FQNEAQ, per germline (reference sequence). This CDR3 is CASSSDTTRKLFF. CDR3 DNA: TGTGCCAGCAGCTCCGACACGACGAGAAAACTGTTTTTT. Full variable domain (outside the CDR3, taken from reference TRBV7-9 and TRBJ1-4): DTGVSQNPRHKITKRGQNVTFRCDPISEHNRLYWYRQTLGQGPEFLTYFQNEAQLEKSRLLSDRFSAERPKGSFSTLEIQRTEQGDSAMYLCASSSDTTRKLFFGSGTQLSVL.

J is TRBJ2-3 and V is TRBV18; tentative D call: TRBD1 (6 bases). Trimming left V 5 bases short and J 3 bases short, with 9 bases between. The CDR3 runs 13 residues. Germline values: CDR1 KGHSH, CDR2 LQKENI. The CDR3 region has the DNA TGTGCCAGCTCAGCTCAGGGGACAGATACGCAGTATTTT. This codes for CASSAQGTDTQYF.

CDR3 bases: TGCGCCAGCAGCGATTCAGGTTCTAACTATGGCTACACCTTC. This gives the protein CASSDSGSNYGYTF. J is TRBJ1-2 and V is TRBV5-1, with no clear D. Germline CDR1 SGHRS, CDR2 YFSETQ. The CDR3 length is 14 residues. V lost 4 bases and J lost 0, with 10 bases in between.

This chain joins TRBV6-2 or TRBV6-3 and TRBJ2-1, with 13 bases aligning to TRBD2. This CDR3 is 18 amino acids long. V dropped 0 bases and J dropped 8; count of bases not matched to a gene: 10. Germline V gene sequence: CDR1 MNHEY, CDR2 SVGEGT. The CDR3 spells CASSYSPSLAGGSDEQFF. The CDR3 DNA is TGTGCCAGCAGTTACTCACCCTCACTAGCGGGAGGGTCCGATGAGCAGTTCTTC.

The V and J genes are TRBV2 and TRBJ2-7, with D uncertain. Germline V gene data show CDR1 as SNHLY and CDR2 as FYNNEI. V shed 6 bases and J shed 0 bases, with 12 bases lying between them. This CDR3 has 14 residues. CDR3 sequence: CASRRLATSYEQYF. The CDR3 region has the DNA TGTGCCAGCAGGAGACTGGCGACCTCCTACGAGCAGTACTTC.

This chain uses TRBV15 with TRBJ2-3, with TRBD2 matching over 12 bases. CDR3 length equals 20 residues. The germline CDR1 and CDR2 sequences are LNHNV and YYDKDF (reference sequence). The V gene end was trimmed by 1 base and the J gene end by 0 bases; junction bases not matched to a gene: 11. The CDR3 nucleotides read TGTGCCACCAGCAGAGCAACGCCGGGACTAGCGGGCCTTAGCACAGATACGCAGTATTTT. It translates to CATSRATPGLAGLSTDTQYF.

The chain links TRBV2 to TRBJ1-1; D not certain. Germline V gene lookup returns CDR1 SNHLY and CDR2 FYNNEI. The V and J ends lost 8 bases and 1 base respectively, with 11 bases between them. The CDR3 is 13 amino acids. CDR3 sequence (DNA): TGTGCCAGCTTTGAGGAGGCGAACACTGAAGCTTTCTTT. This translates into CASFEEANTEAFF.